At least ten counts were recorded for the clone carrying this T cell receptor (beta chain). Sequence at one end of the junction differs from germline and may be a read error. The data are from a study of neurological immune-mediated disorders. Germline V CDR1 and CDR2: SGHVS, FNYEAQ. The CDR3 loop spans 14 amino acids. In TCRdb, the 5' RACE reads were re-called with MiXCR into one record per CDR3 protein. The sample has about 55,000 distinct CDR3 sequences, approximately 3.8% seen once. Sequencing input: PBMCs. The chain carries TRBV7-6 and TRBJ1-6, with TRBD1 matching over 8 bases. The sequence was obtained from a man younger than 45 with multiple sclerosis. CDR3 nucleotides: TGTGCCAGCAGCGACAGGGGTGGCAATTCACCCCTCAACTTT. Its protein product is CASSDRGGNSPLNF.